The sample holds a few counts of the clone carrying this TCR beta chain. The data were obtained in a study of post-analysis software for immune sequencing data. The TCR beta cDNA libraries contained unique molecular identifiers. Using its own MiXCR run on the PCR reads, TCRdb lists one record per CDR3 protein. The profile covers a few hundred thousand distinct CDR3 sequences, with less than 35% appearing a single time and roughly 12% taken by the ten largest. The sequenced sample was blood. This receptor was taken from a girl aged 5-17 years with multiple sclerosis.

CDR3 bases: TGTGCCATCAGTAGGGTGGCAGGGGCGCAAGAGACCCAGTACTTC. Its translation is CAISRVAGAQETQYF. The V call is TRBV10-3, the J call TRBJ2-5, with D possibly TRBD1 on 6 matching bases. The CDR3 is 15 residues long. Looked up from germline, CDR1 is ENHRY and CDR2 is SYGVKD. The V end was cut by 5 bases, the J end by 2 bases, with 15 bases between.